These 30 T cell receptor beta chains share one sample of origin, sequenced in a study of identical twins. Each CDR3 protein is one row after TCRdb ran MiXCR on the 5' RACE reads. The sample lists about 210,000 distinct CDR3 sequences, around 10% occurring once. Input material: memory (CD45RO+) T cells sorted from blood. The receptors derive from a woman aged 18-29 years in good health.

This sequence joins TRBV20-1 and TRBJ2-2, with D possibly being TRBD1 (5 bases). CDR3 length: 13 residues. V shed 6 bases and J shed 3 bases, with 11 bases lying between them. CDR1 is DFQATT and CDR2 is SNEGSKA in the germline V gene (reference sequence). The chain's CDR3 is CSAGASDTGELFF. CDR3 DNA: TGCAGTGCAGGGGCGAGCGACACCGGGGAGCTGTTTTTT.

The rearrangement links TRBV5-1 to TRBJ1-1; a weak D match, TRBD1 (6 bases). The CDR3 length is 14 residues. Between the trimmed V and J ends, which lost 1 base and 5 bases, there was a span of 12 bases. Germline CDR1 reads SGHRS; CDR2 reads YFSETQ. Written as DNA, the CDR3 is TGCGCCAGCAGCTTGCCCCTAACAGGGACTGAAGCTTTCTTT. It specifies CASSLPLTGTEAFF.

The table lists this clonotype with a few counts. This chain connects TRBV10-3 to TRBJ1-5, with D perhaps matching TRBD1 (5 bases). Germline-derived CDR1 and CDR2 are ENHRY and SYGVKD. Trimming took 8 bases from V and 4 from J, leaving 9 bases between them. This CDR3 has 12 residues. DNA of the CDR3: TGTGCCATCGGGCAGGGAAATCAGCCCCAGCATTTT. Encoded protein: CAIGQGNQPQHF.

The chain is built from TRBV25-1 and TRBJ2-3; D gene unclear. Germline V gene data show CDR1 as MGHDK and CDR2 as SYGVNS. This CDR3 contains 12 residues. V was shortened by 3 bases and J by 3 bases, with 4 bases between the two germline ends. The CDR3: CASSDVTDTQYF. DNA of the CDR3: TGTGCCAGCAGTGATGTTACAGATACGCAGTATTTT.

This chain uses TRBV3-1 with TRBJ1-5; D is undetermined. The CDR3 is 13 amino acids. Germline loops: CDR1 LGHDT, CDR2 YNNKEL (reference sequence). V was cut by 1 base and J by 9 bases, with 10 bases left in between. DNA of the CDR3: TGTGCCAGCAGCCAAGTGCCTCAATCGCCCCAGCATTTT. Protein sequence: CASSQVPQSPQHF.

The gene calls are TRBV7-2 and TRBJ2-5; D perhaps matches TRBD1 (6 bases). Between the trimmed V and J ends, which lost 5 bases and 1 base, there was a span of 14 bases. This CDR3 is built from 15 residues. Germline V lookup: CDR1 SGHTA, CDR2 FQGNSA. The CDR3 is CASSRYRATQETQYF. DNA for the CDR3: TGTGCCAGCAGCCGATACAGGGCGACCCAAGAGACCCAGTACTTC.

In its sample, this clonotype was seen a few times. The chain has TRBV25-1 and TRBJ2-1, with a tentative D call TRBD1 (5 bases). Trimming pared 1 base from V and 2 bases from J, leaving 6 bases between. Germline V lookup: CDR1 MGHDK, CDR2 SYGVNS. The CDR3 totals 14 residues. Written as DNA, the CDR3 is TGTGCCAGCAGTGAATTAGGGGCCTACAATGAGCAGTTCTTC. The encoded protein is CASSELGAYNEQFF.

This clonotype came up many times. The chain is built from TRBV29-1 and TRBJ1-1; D is ambiguous. The germline V and J ends were trimmed by 0 bases and 6 bases, with 8 bases remaining between them. Germline V gene data show CDR1 as SQVTM and CDR2 as ANQGSEA. The CDR3 covers 12 residues. Here the CDR3 reads CSVEEGPSEAFF. The CDR3 nucleotides read TGCAGCGTTGAAGAAGGCCCCTCTGAAGCTTTCTTT. Complete variable domain (other parts from reference TRBV29-1 and TRBJ1-1): SAVISQKPSRDICQRGTSLTIQCQVDSQVTMMFWYRQQPGQSLTLIATANQGSEATYESGFVIDKFPISRPNLTFSTLTVSNMSPEDSSIYLCSVEEGPSEAFFGQGTRLTVV.

This clonotype was counted between two and nine times. This chain connects TRBV27 to TRBJ2-1; no clear D gene. V dropped 3 bases and J dropped 8 bases, with 17 bases sitting between them. Germline V gene data show CDR1 as MNHEY and CDR2 as SMNVEV (reference sequence). The CDR3 spans 15 residues. CDR3: CASSFLSTPSHEQFF. The CDR3 DNA is TGTGCCAGCAGTTTTTTATCCACACCCTCTCATGAGCAGTTCTTC.

In this sample, this clonotype turned up a few times. The rearrangement joins TRBV12-5 to TRBJ2-1; TRBD2 is a possible D gene (5 bases). The CDR3 is 17 amino acids. The germline V and J ends were trimmed by 2 bases and 2 bases, with 16 bases remaining between them. Germline CDR1 and CDR2: LGHNT and FRNRAP. For the CDR3, the DNA is TGTGCTAGTGGTTTGTCTCGGCTAGCCTTTACCTACAATGAGCAGTTCTTC. It codes for CASGLSRLAFTYNEQFF.

A few counts support this clonotype. V and J are TRBV12-5 and TRBJ2-7; D may be TRBD2 (7 bases). V was trimmed by 8 bases and J by 2 bases, leaving 19 bases between them. CDR1 and CDR2 (germline): LGHNT, FRNRAP. The CDR3 consists of 15 residues. CDR3 sequence reads: CASKNRAGVAYEQYF. The CDR3 coding sequence is TGTGCTAGTAAAAACAGGGCGGGGGTAGCCTACGAGCAGTACTTC.

The chain uses TRBV20-1 and TRBJ2-1; D may be TRBD2 (5 bases). Trimming left V 4 bases short and J 0 bases short, with 19 bases between. Germline CDR1 DFQATT, CDR2 SNEGSKA (reference sequence). This CDR3 spans 17 amino acids. CDR3 region: CSAIPPWSGRSYNEQFF. CDR3 nucleotides: TGCAGTGCTATCCCCCCATGGAGCGGTCGCTCCTACAATGAGCAGTTCTTC.

The J gene is TRBJ2-3, the V gene TRBV27; unclear D gene. The CDR3 is 14 residues long. Germline CDR1 MNHEY, CDR2 SMNVEV (reference sequence). Trimming shortened V by 3 bases and J by 2 bases, and 9 bases separated the two germline ends. CDR3 nucleotide sequence: TGTGCCAGCAGTTTTAACAAGAACACAGATACGCAGTATTTT. This encodes CASSFNKNTDTQYF.

The gene calls are TRBV5-6 and TRBJ1-1, with D perhaps TRBD1 (5 bases). Germline V gene sequence: CDR1 SGHDT, CDR2 YYEEEE. V was clipped by 4 bases and J by 3 bases, with 16 bases between them. The CDR3 extends over 15 amino acids. CDR3: CASSIISRDYTEAFF. CDR3 in DNA: TGTGCCAGCAGCATAATATCCAGGGATTACACTGAAGCTTTCTTT.

This clonotype was counted only a few times. This chain uses TRBV5-1 with TRBJ1-3, with a tentative D call TRBD1 (5 bases). The V end lost 0 bases, the J end lost 4 bases, and 11 bases lay between the germline ends. CDR1 and CDR2 from the germline V gene are SGHRS and YFSETQ. This CDR3 region has 15 residues. In DNA form, the CDR3 reads TGCGCCAGCAGCTTGGTGCAGGGATCGGGAAACACCATATATTTT. Translating gives CASSLVQGSGNTIYF.

J is TRBJ2-5 and V is TRBV2; D uncertain. The V gene's germline CDR1 is SNHLY and CDR2 FYNNEI. CDR3 length: 14 amino acids. Deletions cut 7 bases from V and 5 bases from J, with 17 bases between. The CDR3 here is CASIPINMTETQYF. CDR3 DNA: TGTGCCAGCATTCCCATAAACATGACGGAGACCCAGTACTTC.

This clonotype was counted many times. This sequence joins TRBV6-4 and TRBJ1-6; D may be TRBD1 (6 bases). The CDR3 spans 14 residues. In germline, CDR1 is MRHNA, CDR2 SNTAGT. Deletions cut 6 bases from V and 7 bases from J, with 13 bases between. This CDR3 reads CASSLAGDNSPLHF. CDR3 nucleotides: TGTGCCAGCAGCTTGGCAGGGGACAATTCACCCCTCCACTTT.

This chain connects TRBV7-2 to TRBJ1-2, with 9 bases lining up with TRBD1. CDR1 is SGHTA, CDR2 FQGNSA, per germline. V was pared by 2 bases and J by 0 bases, with 7 bases of the junction left unmatched. The CDR3 runs 17 residues. The CDR3 DNA reads TGTGCCAGCAGCTTATCCGGGACAGGGTTGGCTAACTATGGCTACACCTTC. Amino acid sequence: CASSLSGTGLANYGYTF.

The V gene is TRBV4-3, the J gene TRBJ2-7, with 9 bases that match TRBD1. The CDR3 totals 15 residues. Germline values: CDR1 LGHNA, CDR2 YSLEER. Trimming at V came to 5 bases and at J to 5 bases, leaving 10 bases not matched to a gene. The CDR3 DNA reads as TGCGCCAGCAGCGACCCGGGACAGGGATCCCACGAGCAGTACTTC. It is translated as CASSDPGQGSHEQYF.

The chain uses TRBV7-9 and TRBJ2-7; D perhaps matches TRBD1 (5 bases). V shed 5 bases and J shed 3 bases, with 11 bases lying between them. The germline V gene encodes CDR1 SEHNR and CDR2 FQNEAQ (reference sequence). The CDR3 is 13 amino acids. The CDR3 nucleotides are TGTGCCAGCAGCCCAGTGGACATCTACGAGCAGTACTTC. Its protein product is CASSPVDIYEQYF.

This clonotype was seen only a few times. An end of the junction does not agree with germline; a read error may underlie this. The chain's CDR3 is CASSLAGAPSYEQYF. The CDR3 bases are TGTGCCAGCAGTTTAGCGGGGGCCCCTTCCTACGAGCAGTACTTC. The chain employs TRBV7-8 and TRBJ2-7, with TRBD2 identical over 9 bases. Germline V gene sequence: CDR1 SGHVS, CDR2 FQNEAQ. The CDR3 totals 15 residues.

The rearrangement uses TRBV12-5 and TRBJ2-1; no reliable D call. The ends were cut back, 3 bases at V and 2 bases at J, with 8 bases in the middle. Germline V gene lookup returns CDR1 LGHNT and CDR2 FRNRAP. The CDR3 sequence is 14 residues long. CDR3 nucleotide sequence: TGTGCTAGTGGTTTAGGGCAGGCCTACAATGAGCAGTTCTTC. It is translated as CASGLGQAYNEQFF.

This clonotype was seen a few times. The chain joins TRBV27 to TRBJ1-4, with 11 bases that match TRBD1. The CDR3 runs to 13 residues. V lost 5 bases and J lost 11; bases outside the gene matches: 4. From germline, CDR1 is MNHEY and CDR2 SMNVEV (reference sequence). The CDR3 sequence is CASSTRDRGKLFF. In DNA form, the CDR3 reads TGTGCCAGCAGTACCCGGGACAGGGGGAAACTGTTTTTT.

This clonotype occurred a few times. The chain carries TRBV6-1 and TRBJ2-7; 8 bases map to TRBD2. CDR1 MNHNS and CDR2 SASEGT come from the germline V gene. After removal of 5 bases from V and 1 base from J, the junction contained 13 bases not matched to a gene. CDR3 length equals 17 residues. CDR3 loop: CASSRPPNSGTSYEQYF. CDR3 nucleotides: TGTGCCAGCAGTAGGCCCCCCAATAGCGGGACGTCCTACGAGCAGTACTTC.

This sequence joins TRBV7-2 and TRBJ2-5; TRBD2 matches 12 bases. This CDR3 spans 14 amino acids. The germline CDR1 and CDR2 sequences are SGHTA and FQGNSA. The junction had 2 bases not matched to a gene; V was cut back by 5 bases and J by 4 bases. The CDR3 DNA reads as TGTGCCAGCAGCGAGGGACTAGCGGGAGAGACCCAGTACTTC. This sequence encodes CASSEGLAGETQYF.

In its sample, this clonotype was seen a few times. The J gene is TRBJ2-3, the V gene TRBV20-1, with D possibly being TRBD2 (7 bases). V was clipped by 4 bases and J by 0 bases, with 17 bases between them. The CDR3 has 16 residues. CDR1 is DFQATT, CDR2 SNEGSKA, per germline (reference sequence). In nucleotides, the CDR3 is TGCAGTGCTATCTCCCGGGGGGCATCTAGCACAGATACGCAGTATTTT. As protein: CSAISRGASSTDTQYF.

This clonotype was seen at least ten times. The rearrangement links TRBV4-3 to TRBJ2-1; the D is unclear. Germline values: CDR1 LGHNA, CDR2 YSLEER. The CDR3 length is 17 residues. V was shortened by 0 bases and J by 3 bases, with 15 bases between the two germline ends. The CDR3 spells CASSQEWVPGIYNEQFF. The CDR3 nucleotides are TGCGCCAGCAGCCAAGAGTGGGTCCCAGGCATCTACAATGAGCAGTTCTTC.

This clonotype was observed at least ten times. J is TRBJ1-2 and V is TRBV7-2; 7 bases agree with TRBD1. The junction had 4 bases not matched to a gene; V was cut back by 4 bases and J by 2 bases. Per the germline V gene, CDR1 is SGHTA and CDR2 is FQGNSA. This CDR3 has 14 amino acids. The chain's CDR3 is CASSSSTGNYGYTF. The CDR3 DNA is TGTGCCAGCAGCTCCTCGACAGGGAACTATGGCTACACCTTC.

This chain links TRBV18 with TRBJ2-1, with 7 bases matching TRBD2. The CDR3 totals 15 residues. V lost 0 bases, J lost 8 bases, and 7 bases stayed unmatched. Germline CDR1 and CDR2: KGHSH and LQKENI. CDR3 sequence reads: CASSPPSRSGHEQFF. DNA of the CDR3: TGTGCCAGCTCACCACCGAGTCGTAGCGGGCATGAGCAGTTCTTC.

J is TRBJ2-3 and V is TRBV5-4; TRBD2 is a possible D gene (5 bases). Trimming shortened V by 10 bases and J by 2 bases, and 14 bases separated the two germline ends. Per germline, CDR1 SGHNT and CDR2 YYREEE (reference sequence). CDR3 length: 13 amino acids. For the CDR3, the DNA is TGTGCCCAAGGGAGCGGACTCACAGATACGCAGTATTTT. Its protein is CAQGSGLTDTQYF.